Given below is one T cell receptor (beta chain) in context. Trimming cost V 3 bases and J 4 bases, with 19 bases left between them. The V gene's germline CDR1 is KGHSH and CDR2 LQKENI. The CDR3 contains 18 residues. The data were taken from a study of cytomegalovirus exposure and HLA in healthy donors. The PCR used 60 Vbeta and 13 Jbeta primers. Sequenced by immunoSEQ multiplex PCR; TCRdb stores in-frame clones only, minus some. Altogether some 250,000 clones are present, 70% to 90% being singletons, with the ten largest covering about 7.3%. Despite likely unrecorded immune exposures, the donors were nominally healthy at the time of sampling.

The rearrangement uses TRBV18 and TRBJ2-6, with D possibly being TRBD1 (5 bases). Sequencing was carried out using PBMCs. This sequence originates from a woman aged 60-70 years in good health and CMV-seropositive. The CDR3 DNA reads TGTGCCAGCTCACCGGTAGGGGCGCCCGCCTCAGGGGCCAACGTCCTGACTTTC. Protein product: CASSPVGAPASGANVLTF.